The T cell receptor (beta chain) described here comes from a study of tumor and adjacent non-tumor tissue in lung cancer. A modified ARM-PCR protocol with three rounds of nested PCR amplified TCRbeta. TCRdb passed the multiplex PCR reads through MiXCR, listing each CDR3 protein once. The sample shows under 150,000 distinct CDR3 sequences, roughly 66% of them seen only once. The CDR3 contains 12 residues. The germline CDR1 and CDR2 sequences are SGHAT and FQDESV (reference sequence). The V gene lost 1 base and the J gene lost 9 bases, with 7 bases spanning the gap. No cell sorting was done before RNA was extracted from the tissue. Ten or more counts support this clonotype.

The clonotype was recovered from a man aged 60-69 years with small cell lung cancer. The chain carries TRBV11-1 and TRBJ2-1, with D uncertain. Sequencing was carried out using lung tumor tissue. The CDR3 sequence: CASSLDDGEQFF. Here the CDR3 DNA reads TGTGCCAGCAGCTTAGACGATGGTGAGCAGTTCTTC. The entire variable domain, with the rest obtained from reference TRBV11-1 and TRBJ2-1, is as follows: EAEVAQSPRYKITEKSQAVAFWCDPISGHATLYWYRQILGQGPELLVQFQDESVVDDSQLPKDRFSAERLKGVDSTLKIQPAELGDSAMYLCASSLDDGEQFFGPGTRLTVL.